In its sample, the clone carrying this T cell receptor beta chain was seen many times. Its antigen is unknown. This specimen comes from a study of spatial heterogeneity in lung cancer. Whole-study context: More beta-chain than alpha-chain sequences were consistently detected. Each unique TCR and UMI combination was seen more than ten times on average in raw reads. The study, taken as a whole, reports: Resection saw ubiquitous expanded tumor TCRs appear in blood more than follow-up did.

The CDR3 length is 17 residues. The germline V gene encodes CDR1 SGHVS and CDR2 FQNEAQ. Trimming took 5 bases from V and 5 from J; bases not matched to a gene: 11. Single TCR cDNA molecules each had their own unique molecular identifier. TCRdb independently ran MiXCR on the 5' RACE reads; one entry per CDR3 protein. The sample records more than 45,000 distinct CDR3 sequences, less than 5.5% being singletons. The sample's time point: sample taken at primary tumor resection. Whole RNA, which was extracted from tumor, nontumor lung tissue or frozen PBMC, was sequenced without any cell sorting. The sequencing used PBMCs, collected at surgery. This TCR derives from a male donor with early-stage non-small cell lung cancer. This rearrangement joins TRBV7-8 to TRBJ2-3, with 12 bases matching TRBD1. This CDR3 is CASSPSSGQGARDTQYF. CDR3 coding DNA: TGTGCCAGCAGCCCCTCGTCGGGACAGGGGGCCAGAGATACGCAGTATTTT.